Here is one T cell receptor beta chain with its context. The data originate from a study of OX40 agonist ivuxolimab in advanced cancers. Libraries were prepared by immunoSEQ multiplex PCR; TCRdb keeps only in-frame clonotypes and omits some of them. The sample lists over 80,000 clones, 87% seen once, with about 4% in the top ten. The input for sequencing was CD4+ or CD8+ T cells sorted from blood, taken in a trial of the OX40 agonist ivuxolimab. This receptor was taken from an adult with an advanced solid tumor such as melanoma, head and neck, liver or kidney cancer.

In DNA, the CDR3 is TGTGCCAGCAGCTTTGGGCAGCAAGAGACCCAGTACTTC. This sequence encodes CASSFGQQETQYF. The V call is TRBV7-7, the J call TRBJ2-5; D remains unclear. V was pared by 3 bases and J by 2 bases, with 7 bases between. From germline, CDR1 is SSHAT and CDR2 FNYEAQ (reference sequence). There are 13 residues in the CDR3. Full variable domain (outside the CDR3, taken from reference TRBV7-7 and TRBJ2-5): GAGVSQSPRYKVTKRGQDVTLRCDPISSHATLYWYQQALGQGPEFLTYFNYEAQPDKSGLPSDRFSAERPEGSISTLTIQRTEQRDSAMYRCASSFGQQETQYFGPGTRLLVL.